The rows below give T cell receptor beta chains drawn from one sample of a study of T cell repertoires in cytomegalovirus infection. The antigens for these receptors are not known. TCRdb called the reads again in MiXCR, with one record for every CDR3 protein. The sample records 70,000 to 95,000 distinct CDR3 sequences, 25% to 30% being singletons. Material: CD8+ T cells from cultured PBMCs, obtained from culture after CMV antigen stimulation. These receptors all come from a human donor in good health (CMV status not recorded). Some clones in this sample may be carry-over from other donors' samples. Each CDR3 is given with its conserved first and last residue. The D gene is left open where the match is weak. Clone size is not always given. Where it is, it says once, few, many or a class for expanded clones.

D | J | size | V | DNA | CDR3
NA | TRBJ2-2 | NA | TRBV18 | TGTGCCAGCTCACGCGGGACATTCAACACCGGGGAGCTGTTTTTT | CASSRGTFNTGELFF
NA | TRBJ1-2 | NA | TRBV2 | TGTGCCAGCACCCTCGGACGTGTGGCTAACTATGGCTACACCTTC | CASTLGRVANYGYTF
NA | TRBJ1-4 | NA | TRBV10-3 | TGTGCCATCAGTCTTTGGCAGGTCACAACTAATGAAAAACTGTTTTTT | CAISLWQVTTNEKLFF
NA | TRBJ1-2 | NA | TRBV11-2 | TGTGCCAGCAGCAAGGCCCCCACGGTGGGCTACACCTTC | CASSKAPTVGYTF
TRBD1 | TRBJ1-1 | few | TRBV9 | TGTGCCAGCAGCGGACAAGGGGGCTCGGGCACTGAAGCTTTCTTT | CASSGQGGSGTEAFF
NA | TRBJ1-1 | NA | TRBV20-1 | TGCAGTGCTACCCCCTTAGGACTCTACGGGACATTTGAAGCTTTCTTT | CSATPLGLYGTFEAFF
TRBD1 | TRBJ2-7 | NA | TRBV2 | TGTGCCAGCGAAGGACAGGGAAGAAGCTACGAGCAGTACTTC | CASEGQGRSYEQYF
NA | TRBJ1-5 | NA | TRBV6-6 | TGTGCCAGCAGTTACAAGGCAGGGGCCAAAAATCAGCCCCAGCATTTT | CASSYKAGAKNQPQHF
TRBD2 | TRBJ2-2 | NA | TRBV20-1 | TGCAGTGCTTGGACTAGCGGGGGGACGAACACCGGGGAGCTGTTTTTT | CSAWTSGGTNTGELFF
TRBD1 | TRBJ1-5 | few | TRBV4-1 | TGCGCCAGCAGCCTATGGACAGGGGGCGGTCAGCCCCAGCATTTT | CASSLWTGGGQPQHF
TRBD1 | TRBJ1-5 | once | TRBV6-2/TRBV6-3 | TGTGCCAGCAGTTATGAAGGGACAGGGTCTCATCAGCCCCAGCATTTT | CASSYEGTGSHQPQHF
TRBD2 | TRBJ2-1 | once | TRBV12-3/TRBV12-4 | TGTGCCAGCAGTTTAGGTGGGGGGGACAATGAGCAGTTCTTC | CASSLGGGDNEQFF
TRBD2 | TRBJ2-4 | once | TRBV28 | TGTGCCAGCAGATCGTGGACTAGCGGGGGGAGGGGAGAAAAAAACATTCAGTACTTC | CASRSWTSGGRGEKNIQYF
NA | TRBJ1-1 | many | TRBV7-8 | TGTGCCAGCAGCCCTCGGACGGGGAACACTGAAGCTTTCTTT | CASSPRTGNTEAFF